This T cell receptor (beta chain) is from a study of CD8 T cells in ankylosing spondylitis. As to this clonotype: The antigen remains unidentified.

Study results and limitations: CD8+ by phenotype, disease-linked clones were relatively rare in peripheral blood. Matched synovial fluid from ankylosing spondylitis patients was reported to be enriched for disease-linked clones. Seemingly characteristic of ankylosing spondylitis blood was a TCR beta motif consisting of about 8 highly homologous variants. Some of the motif variants had earlier been found in reactive arthritis patients' fluid and blood.

Trimming took 3 bases from V and 0 from J, leaving 12 bases between them. CDR1 is SGHNT and CDR2 is YENEEA in the germline V gene. The CDR3 is 16 residues long. Quantitative 5'-RACE was performed with molecular barcodes, and it yielded the TCR beta libraries. MiXCR was run by TCRdb on the 5' RACE reads, yielding one entry per CDR3 protein. In the table there are about 540,000 distinct CDR3 sequences, about an eighth of which are singletons. Sequences were obtained from blood, either unsorted or a sorted T cell fraction (not recorded which). The chain employs TRBV11-3 and TRBJ2-1; D is unclear. This clonotype originated in a male donor with ankylosing spondylitis. The CDR3 is CASSFWTASSYNEQFF. The CDR3 DNA reads TGTGCCAGCAGCTTCTGGACCGCTAGCTCCTACAATGAGCAGTTCTTC.